The rows below give T cell receptor beta chains drawn from one sample of a study of T cell responses to AZD1222 COVID-19 vaccine. Assay: immunoSEQ multiplex PCR; the TCRdb copy retains only in-frame clones and omits some. There are 80,000 to 90,000 clones in the sample; around 90% occur only once, and approximately 3% lies in the top ten. This sample comprised peripheral blood, obtained on day 0 of AZD1222 vaccination. The receptors derive from an adult in good health. Both conserved end residues are part of each CDR3. The D gene is left open where the match is weak. Size tells how often a clone was seen (once, few, many) or the class of an expanded clone, and some rows leave it out.

DNA | CDR3 | size | J | D | V
TGTGCCAGCTCACCGGGGCAAGAGACCCAGTACTTC | CASSPGQETQYF | once | TRBJ2-5 | . | TRBV18
TGTGCCAGCAGTGTCGAGAACACCGGGGAGCTGTTTTTT | CASSVENTGELFF | . | TRBJ2-2 | . | TRBV2
TGTGCCAGCAGCCAATCGAGGGGAAGCACAGATACGCAGTATTTT | CASSQSRGSTDTQYF | once | TRBJ2-3 | . | TRBV16
TGTGCCACCAGCAGAAACAGGGAAGAGACCCAGTACTTC | CATSRNREETQYF | . | TRBJ2-5 | . | TRBV15
TGTGCCAGCAGCTTAAAGTTCAGCACAGATACGCAGTATTTT | CASSLKFSTDTQYF | . | TRBJ2-3 | . | TRBV7-3
TGTGCCAGCAGTTACCCGACAGGGGATAGCAATCAGCCCCAGCATTTT | CASSYPTGDSNQPQHF | . | TRBJ1-5 | TRBD1 | TRBV6-5
TGTGCCAGCAGCCCATCCCCCTATTCGAATGAGCAGTTCTTC | CASSPSPYSNEQFF | . | TRBJ2-1 | . | TRBV11-2
TGCAGCGTTGGTGGGCGGGAAATGATCACAGATACGCAGTATTTT | CSVGGREMITDTQYF | . | TRBJ2-3 | . | TRBV29-1
TGCGCCAGCAGTGATACGACAACCTCCTCCTACAATGAGCAGTTCTTC | CASSDTTTSSYNEQFF | . | TRBJ2-1 | . | TRBV10-1
TGCAGCGTGGCTCGACAGGACAACTCCTACGAGCAGTACTTC | CSVARQDNSYEQYF | . | TRBJ2-7 | . | TRBV29-1
TGTGCCACCCGCGGGCGGGGGGACTACGAGCAGTACTTC | CATRGRGDYEQYF | . | TRBJ2-7 | TRBD2 | TRBV15
TGTGCCAGTAGTACCATAGGGACAGGGGAGAAGCCCCAGCATTTT | CASSTIGTGEKPQHF | . | TRBJ1-5 | TRBD1 | TRBV19
TGTGCCAGCAGCCGATTATCTGCAGGCATAATCACTGAAGCTTTCTTT | CASSRLSAGIITEAFF | . | TRBJ1-1 | . | TRBV14
TGTGCCAGCAGTTACGGGGGGACAGGGAATCAGCCCCAGCATTTT | CASSYGGTGNQPQHF | . | TRBJ1-5 | TRBD1 | TRBV6-5
TGTGCCAGCAGTACAGGGGTTGATACTGAAGCTTTCTTT | CASSTGVDTEAFF | . | TRBJ1-1 | TRBD1 | TRBV3-1/TRBV3-2
TGCGCCAGCAGCTTACAGGGGTCTGAAGAAAAACTGTTTTTT | CASSLQGSEEKLFF | . | TRBJ1-4 | TRBD1 | TRBV5-1
TGTGCCAGCAGTTCCTACGGACAGGGGAGCTATGGCTACACCTTC | CASSSYGQGSYGYTF | . | TRBJ1-2 | TRBD1 | TRBV27
TGTGCCAGCAGTCCTTATCGGGAGGGCCGCAATGAGCAGTTCTTC | CASSPYREGRNEQFF | . | TRBJ2-1 | TRBD2 | TRBV6-5
TGTGCCAGCGTTGGAACGGCTGGAAACACCATATATTTT | CASVGTAGNTIYF | once | TRBJ1-3 | . | TRBV6-5
TGCGCCAGCAGCTTGGACAGCAAAAATTCACCCCTCCACTTT | CASSLDSKNSPLHF | once | TRBJ1-6 | . | TRBV5-1
TGTGCCAGCAAGGGGACACAGCCTACCGGGGACTATGGCTACACCTTC | CASKGTQPTGDYGYTF | once | TRBJ1-2 | . | TRBV2
TGTGCCAGCAGCGTAGGTGGACGTCAGGGGACTGAAGCTTTCTTT | CASSVGGRQGTEAFF | . | TRBJ1-1 | . | TRBV9
TGTGCCAGCAGCGCTAGCGGGGGAACGACAGATGAGCAGTTCTTC | CASSASGGTTDEQFF | . | TRBJ2-1 | TRBD2 | TRBV11-1
TGCGCCAGCAGCTTGATGCCTGCGAGCTCCTACAATGAGCAGTTCTTC | CASSLMPASSYNEQFF | . | TRBJ2-1 | . | TRBV5-1
TGTGCCAGCAGTTTCCAGTGGGGGGGGCCTACCACCGGGGAGCTGTTTTTT | CASSFQWGGPTTGELFF | . | TRBJ2-2 | . | TRBV27
TGCGCCAGCAGCTACCTCGGGACAGGGGACGGGGCCAACGTCCTGACTTTC | CASSYLGTGDGANVLTF | . | TRBJ2-6 | TRBD1 | TRBV5-1
TGTGCCAGCAGTGGCGACATGTTCCCTGAAGCTTTCTTT | CASSGDMFPEAFF | . | TRBJ1-1 | . | TRBV2
TGTGCCAGCAGCCCGCCGGCGGGCGAGCAGTACTTC | CASSPPAGEQYF | . | TRBJ2-7 | . | TRBV28
TGTGCCAGCAGTCCGGCGTCCTTGGGGAACACTGAAGCTTTCTTT | CASSPASLGNTEAFF | . | TRBJ1-1 | . | TRBV6-2/TRBV6-3
TGCGCCAGCAGCCAACACCCATCAGGGACCGTCGGCACAGATACGCAGTATTTT | CASSQHPSGTVGTDTQYF | . | TRBJ2-3 | . | TRBV4-1
TGTGCCAGCAGTTCACACGGACAGGGTGGCGGACAGCCCCAGCATTTT | CASSSHGQGGGQPQHF | . | TRBJ1-5 | TRBD1 | TRBV28
TGCGCCAGCAGTGCCCGACTAGCGGGGACCTACGAGCAGTACTTC | CASSARLAGTYEQYF | . | TRBJ2-7 | TRBD2 | TRBV10-1
TGTGCCAGCAGCAAAACCCCCCAAGGGGATACGCAGTATTTT | CASSKTPQGDTQYF | . | TRBJ2-3 | . | TRBV9
TGTGCCAGCAGCGCCACCCTGGGACATGGGACCGGGGAGCTGTTTTTT | CASSATLGHGTGELFF | . | TRBJ2-2 | . | TRBV9
TGTGCCAGCGGTCGAGCGCGGGCCTCGGGCAATGAGCAGTTCTTC | CASGRARASGNEQFF | . | TRBJ2-1 | . | TRBV2
TGCGCCACCAATCTAGGGGGCACAGATACGCAGTATTTT | CATNLGGTDTQYF | . | TRBJ2-3 | . | TRBV10-2
TGTGCCAGCAGCCAAGATCTTGTGGCAGGACTGAACACTGAAGCTTTCTTT | CASSQDLVAGLNTEAFF | . | TRBJ1-1 | . | TRBV3-1/TRBV3-2
TGCGCCAGCAGTCGCACCCACAGGGAGACCTACAATGAGCAGTTCTTC | CASSRTHRETYNEQFF | . | TRBJ2-1 | . | TRBV5-1
TGTGCCAGCAGTGAAGCGCTCCGACTAGCGGGGGGCCTGGGGCAGTACTTC | CASSEALRLAGGLGQYF | . | TRBJ2-7 | TRBD2 | TRBV6-1